This entry lists 10 T cell receptor beta chains sequenced from one sample in a study of T cells in Graves' hyperthyroidism and ophthalmopathy. Amplification of TCR beta CDR3 regions was performed using RNA transcripts as template. RT-PCR in the first round (using the HTBI primer set) targeted the TCR CDR3. TCRdb re-derived calls from the multiplex PCR reads in MiXCR, one entry per CDR3 protein. This sample has about 400,000 distinct CDR3 sequences, with approximately 14% found just once. The sample was blood. The receptor source for this set is a woman between 18 and 29 years old with Graves' hyperthyroidism.

This clonotype was detected many times. This chain uses TRBV6-2 or TRBV6-3 with TRBJ1-5; no clear D gene. Per the germline V gene, CDR1 is MNHEY and CDR2 is SVGEGT. The CDR3 runs to 15 residues. Trimming stripped 0 bases from V and 5 bases from J, with 11 bases between. The CDR3 DNA reads TGTGCCAGCAGTTACTCGTATGGAGGCCATCAGCCCCAGCATTTT. Amino acids: CASSYSYGGHQPQHF.

The sample holds many counts of this clonotype. The chain links TRBV7-9 to TRBJ1-1, with unresolved D. CDR3 size: 13 residues. The germline V gene encodes CDR1 SEHNR and CDR2 FQNEAQ (reference sequence). The V end lost 3 bases, the J end lost 0 bases, and 5 bases lay between the germline ends. CDR3 DNA: TGTGCCAGCAGCTTGGAGATGAACACTGAAGCTTTCTTT. Amino acid sequence: CASSLEMNTEAFF.

This clonotype was detected ten times or more. DNA for the CDR3: TGCAGTGCTTCCGGTGGAGCCTACAATGAGCAGTTCTTC. Protein sequence: CSASGGAYNEQFF. The genes are TRBV20-1 and TRBJ2-1; no firm D call. Trimming took 5 bases from V and 2 from J, leaving 10 bases between them. Germline V gives CDR1 DFQATT, CDR2 SNEGSKA (reference sequence). The CDR3 has 13 amino acids.

This clonotype has only a few counts. The chain is built from TRBV6-2 or TRBV6-3 and TRBJ1-2; unclear D gene. The germline CDR1 and CDR2 sequences are MNHEY and SVGEGT. The CDR3 sequence is 14 residues long. Trimming took off 2 bases at V and 8 bases at J, with 15 bases between the two ends. CDR3 DNA sequence: TGTGCCAGCAGTTACGAGGCTCTGGGGAAAGGCTACACCTTC. Protein sequence: CASSYEALGKGYTF.

This clonotype was recorded at least ten times. The gene calls are TRBV2 and TRBJ1-5; D unclear. Germline V gene data show CDR1 as SNHLY and CDR2 as FYNNEI. The CDR3 consists of 15 residues. V lost 1 base to trimming and J lost 2 bases, with 9 bases between them. The CDR3 coding sequence is TGTGCCAGCAGTGAAGGGGGTGTAGGCAATCAGCCCCAGCATTTT. Amino acid sequence: CASSEGGVGNQPQHF.

This clonotype has a handful of counts. The rearrangement joins TRBV19 to TRBJ2-2, with D hard to call. Germline loops: CDR1 LNHDA, CDR2 SQIVND (reference sequence). The CDR3 loop spans 16 amino acids. Between the trimmed V and J ends, which lost 4 bases and 5 bases, there was a span of 17 bases. CDR3 protein: CASSRFGRTQTGELFF. CDR3 DNA: TGTGCCAGTAGTAGGTTCGGCCGGACGCAGACCGGGGAGCTGTTTTTT.

Many counts were recorded for this clonotype. The chain is built from TRBV28 and TRBJ1-6; the match to TRBD1 covers 8 bases. In germline, CDR1 is MDHEN, CDR2 SYDVKM. J lost 7 bases, V lost 7 bases, and 6 bases had no gene match. CDR3 length: 14 amino acids. CDR3 in amino acids: CASIRGQGNSPLHF. CDR3 DNA sequence: TGTGCCAGCATTAGAGGACAGGGCAATTCACCCCTCCACTTT.

The rearrangement uses TRBV7-3 and TRBJ2-1, with D unclear. Germline V gene sequence: CDR1 SGHTA, CDR2 FQGTGA. With 2 bases removed from V and 6 bases from J, the gap between germline ends came to 17 bases. The CDR3 spans 16 residues. CDR3 protein: CASSLWARSGSNEQFF. Here the CDR3 DNA reads TGTGCCAGCAGCTTATGGGCCCGATCTGGTTCCAATGAGCAGTTCTTC.

Comments on this clonotype: Being one base from a much bigger clone, this may be a read error. V and J are TRBV5-1 and TRBJ2-2; 9 bases are shared with TRBD1. The CDR3 contains 15 residues. Germline assignment: CDR1 SGHRS and CDR2 YFSETQ. The CDR3 sequence is CASSTGQGNIGELFF. The CDR3 DNA follows: TGCGCCAGCAGCACAGGACAGGGGAACATCGGGGAGCTGTTTTTT. The complete variable domain, with remaining parts taken from reference TRBV5-1 and TRBJ2-2, reads KAGVTQTPRYLIKTRGQQVTLSCSPISGHRSVSWYQQTPGQGLQFLFEYFSETQRNKGNFPGRFSGRQFSNSRSEMNVSTLELGDSALYLCASSTGQGNIGELFFGEGSRLTVL.

As for this clonotype: A much larger clone lies one base from this, so it may be a read error. The J gene is TRBJ2-2, the V gene TRBV10-3; 11 positions match TRBD2. This CDR3 region has 14 residues. The germline V gene encodes CDR1 ENHRY and CDR2 SYGVKD. This chain's CDR3 is CAIRLAGETGELSF. The CDR3 DNA reads TGTGCCATCAGACTAGCGGGAGAAACCGGGGAGCTGTCTTTT.